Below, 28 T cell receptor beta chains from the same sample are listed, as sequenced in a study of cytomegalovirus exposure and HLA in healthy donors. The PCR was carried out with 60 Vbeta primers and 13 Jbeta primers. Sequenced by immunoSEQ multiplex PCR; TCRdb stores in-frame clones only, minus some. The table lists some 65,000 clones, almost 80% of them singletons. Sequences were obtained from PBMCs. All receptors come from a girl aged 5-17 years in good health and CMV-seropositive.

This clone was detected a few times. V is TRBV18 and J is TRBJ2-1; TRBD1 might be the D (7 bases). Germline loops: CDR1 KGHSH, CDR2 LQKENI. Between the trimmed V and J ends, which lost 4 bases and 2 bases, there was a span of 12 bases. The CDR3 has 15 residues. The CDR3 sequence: CASSRGDSPYNEQFF. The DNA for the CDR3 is TGTGCCAGCTCACGCGGGGACAGTCCCTACAATGAGCAGTTCTTC. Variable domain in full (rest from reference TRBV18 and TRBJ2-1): NAGVMQNPRHLVRRRGQEARLRCSPMKGHSHVYWYRQLPEEGLKFMVYLQKENIIDESGMPKERFSAEFPKEGPSILRIQQVVRGDSAAYFCASSRGDSPYNEQFFGPGTRLTVL.

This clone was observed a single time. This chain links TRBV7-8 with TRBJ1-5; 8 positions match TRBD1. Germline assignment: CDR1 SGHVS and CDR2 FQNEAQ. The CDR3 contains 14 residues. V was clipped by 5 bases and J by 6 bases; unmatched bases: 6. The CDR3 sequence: CASSPHDRGQPQHF. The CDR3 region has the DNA TGTGCCAGCAGCCCTCACGACAGGGGTCAGCCCCAGCATTTT.

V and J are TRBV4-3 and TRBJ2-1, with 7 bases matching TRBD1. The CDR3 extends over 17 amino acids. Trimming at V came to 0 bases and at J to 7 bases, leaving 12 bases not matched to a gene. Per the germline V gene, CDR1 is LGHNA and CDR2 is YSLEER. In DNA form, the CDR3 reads TGCGCCAGCAGCCAAGAGTCCACAGGGGAATGGTTTAATGAGCAGTTCTTC. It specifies CASSQESTGEWFNEQFF.

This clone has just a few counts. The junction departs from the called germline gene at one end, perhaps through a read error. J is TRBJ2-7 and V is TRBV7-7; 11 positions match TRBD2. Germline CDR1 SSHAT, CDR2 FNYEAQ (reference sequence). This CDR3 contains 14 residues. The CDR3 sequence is CASSLGLAAYEQYF. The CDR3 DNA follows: TGTGCTAGCAGCTTGGGACTAGCGGCCTACGAGCAGTACTTC.

The CDR3 protein is CASSQDRGHTEAFF. In DNA, the CDR3 is TGTGCCAGCAGCCAAGACAGGGGTCACACTGAAGCTTTCTTT. The V and J genes are TRBV4-2 and TRBJ1-1; D is possibly TRBD1 (6 bases). The CDR3 is 14 residues long. Germline CDR1 LGHNA, CDR2 YNFKEQ. With 0 bases removed from V and 3 bases from J, the gap between germline ends came to 8 bases.

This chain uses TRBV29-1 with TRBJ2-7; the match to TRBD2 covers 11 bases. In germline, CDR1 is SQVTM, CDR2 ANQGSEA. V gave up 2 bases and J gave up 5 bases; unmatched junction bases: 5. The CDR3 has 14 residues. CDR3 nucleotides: TGCAGCGTTGAAACTAGCGGGAGATTGAACGAGCAGTACTTC. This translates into CSVETSGRLNEQYF.

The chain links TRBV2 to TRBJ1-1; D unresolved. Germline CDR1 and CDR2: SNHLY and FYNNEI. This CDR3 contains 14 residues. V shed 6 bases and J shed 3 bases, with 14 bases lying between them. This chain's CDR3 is CASRISLLYTEAFF. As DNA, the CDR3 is TGTGCCAGCAGAATCAGTCTCTTGTACACTGAAGCTTTCTTT. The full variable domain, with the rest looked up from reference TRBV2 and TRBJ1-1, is EPEVTQTPSHQVTQMGQEVILRCVPISNHLYFYWYRQILGQKVEFLVSFYNNEISEKSEIFDDQFSVERPDGSNFTLKIRSTKLEDSAMYFCASRISLLYTEAFFGQGTRLTVV.

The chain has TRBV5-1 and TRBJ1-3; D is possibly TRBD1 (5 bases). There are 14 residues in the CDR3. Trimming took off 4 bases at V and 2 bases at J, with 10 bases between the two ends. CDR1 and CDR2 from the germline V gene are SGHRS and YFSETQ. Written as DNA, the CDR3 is TGCGCCAGCAGCCCCGGGGGGACTGGAAACACCATATATTTT. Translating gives CASSPGGTGNTIYF.

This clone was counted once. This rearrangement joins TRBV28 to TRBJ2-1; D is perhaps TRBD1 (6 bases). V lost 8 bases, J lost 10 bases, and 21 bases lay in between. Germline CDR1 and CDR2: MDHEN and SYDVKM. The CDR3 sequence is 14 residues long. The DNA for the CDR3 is TGTGCCAGCTTCAACCCGGGACACCGAGGGGAGCAGTTCTTC. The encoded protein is CASFNPGHRGEQFF.

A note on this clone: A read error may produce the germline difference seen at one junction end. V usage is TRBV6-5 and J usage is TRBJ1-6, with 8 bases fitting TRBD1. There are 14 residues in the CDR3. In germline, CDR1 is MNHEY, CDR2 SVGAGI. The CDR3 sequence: CASGYRGKDSPLHF. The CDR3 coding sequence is TGTGCCAGCGGTTACAGGGGGAAGGATTCACCCCTCCACTTT.

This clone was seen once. The CDR3: CASSVASGPGELFF. CDR3 bases: TGTGCCAGCAGCGTAGCTAGTGGCCCCGGGGAGCTGTTTTTT. The chain carries TRBV9 and TRBJ2-2; D is ambiguous. The germline V gene encodes CDR1 SGDLS and CDR2 YYNGEE. V shed 0 bases and J shed 6 bases, with 9 bases lying between them. There are 14 residues in the CDR3. Complete variable domain (other parts from reference TRBV9 and TRBJ2-2): DSGVTQTPKHLITATGQRVTLRCSPRSGDLSVYWYQQSLDQGLQFLIQYYNGEERAKGNILERFSAQQFPDLHSELNLSSLELGDSALYFCASSVASGPGELFFGEGSRLTVL.

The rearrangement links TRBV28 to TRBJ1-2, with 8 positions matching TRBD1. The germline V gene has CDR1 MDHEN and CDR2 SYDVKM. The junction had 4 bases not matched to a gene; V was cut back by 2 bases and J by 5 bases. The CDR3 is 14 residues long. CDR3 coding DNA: TGTGCCAGCAGTTTAACAGGGGGACCTTATGGCTACACCTTC. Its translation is CASSLTGGPYGYTF.

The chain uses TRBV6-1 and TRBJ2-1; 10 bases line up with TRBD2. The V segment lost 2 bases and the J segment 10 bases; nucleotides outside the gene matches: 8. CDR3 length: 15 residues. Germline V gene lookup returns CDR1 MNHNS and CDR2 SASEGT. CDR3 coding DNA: TGTGCCAGCAGTGAATTGGTAGCGGGAGGACGCGAGCAGTTCTTC. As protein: CASSELVAGGREQFF.

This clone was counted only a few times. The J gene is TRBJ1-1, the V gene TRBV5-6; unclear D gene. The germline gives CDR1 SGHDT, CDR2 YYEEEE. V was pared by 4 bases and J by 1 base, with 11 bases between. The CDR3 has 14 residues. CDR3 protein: CASSPLSRNTEAFF. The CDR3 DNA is TGTGCCAGCAGCCCCTTGTCCCGGAACACTGAAGCTTTCTTT.

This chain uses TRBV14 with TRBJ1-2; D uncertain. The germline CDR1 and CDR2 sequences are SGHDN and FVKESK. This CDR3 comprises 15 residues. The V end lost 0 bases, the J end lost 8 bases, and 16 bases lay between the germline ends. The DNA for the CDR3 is TGTGCCAGCAGCCAAGATTATAGCGACGGAGCGGGCTACACCTTC. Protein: CASSQDYSDGAGYTF. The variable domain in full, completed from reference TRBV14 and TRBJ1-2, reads EAGVTQFPSHSVIEKGQTVTLRCDPISGHDNLYWYRRVMGKEIKFLLHFVKESKQDESGMPNNRFLAERTGGTYSTLKVQPAELEDSGVYFCASSQDYSDGAGYTFGSGTRLTVV.

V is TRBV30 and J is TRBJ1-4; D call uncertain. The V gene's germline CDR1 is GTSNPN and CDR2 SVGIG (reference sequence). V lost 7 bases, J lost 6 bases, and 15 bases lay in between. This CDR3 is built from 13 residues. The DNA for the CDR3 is TGTGCCTACGCCCAAGGGCGGGATGAAAAACTGTTTTTT. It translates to CAYAQGRDEKLFF.

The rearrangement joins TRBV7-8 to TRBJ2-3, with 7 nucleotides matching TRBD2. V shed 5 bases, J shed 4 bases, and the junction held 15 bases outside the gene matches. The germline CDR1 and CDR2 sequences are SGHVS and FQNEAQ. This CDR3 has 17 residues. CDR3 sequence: CASSPTVGGGRADTQYF. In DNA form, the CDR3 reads TGTGCCAGCAGCCCGACGGTTGGGGGAGGGCGAGCAGATACGCAGTATTTT.

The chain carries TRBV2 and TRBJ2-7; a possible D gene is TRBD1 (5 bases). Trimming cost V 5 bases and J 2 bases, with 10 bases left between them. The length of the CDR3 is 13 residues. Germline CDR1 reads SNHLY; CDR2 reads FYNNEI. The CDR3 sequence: CASSTQGTYEQYF. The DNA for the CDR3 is TGTGCCAGCAGTACTCAGGGAACCTACGAGCAGTACTTC.

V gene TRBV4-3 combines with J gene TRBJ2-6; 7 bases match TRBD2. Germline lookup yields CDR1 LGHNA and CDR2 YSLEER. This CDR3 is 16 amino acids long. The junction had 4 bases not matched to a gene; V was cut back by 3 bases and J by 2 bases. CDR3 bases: TGCGCCAGCAGCCAGGGGCGGGGGACTGGGGCCAACGTCCTGACTTTC. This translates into CASSQGRGTGANVLTF.

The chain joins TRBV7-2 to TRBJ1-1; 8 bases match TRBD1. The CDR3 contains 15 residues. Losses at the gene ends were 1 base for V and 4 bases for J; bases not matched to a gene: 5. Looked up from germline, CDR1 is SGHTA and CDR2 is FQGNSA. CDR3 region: CASSLVGRGPTEAFF. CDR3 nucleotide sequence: TGTGCCAGCAGCTTAGTTGGCAGGGGGCCCACTGAAGCTTTCTTT.

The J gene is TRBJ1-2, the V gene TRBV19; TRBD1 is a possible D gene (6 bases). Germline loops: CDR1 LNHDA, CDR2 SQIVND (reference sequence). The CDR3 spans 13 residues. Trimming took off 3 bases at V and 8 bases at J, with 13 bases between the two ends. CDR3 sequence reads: CASSIGGAAGYTF. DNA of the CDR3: TGTGCCAGTAGTATTGGGGGGGCCGCGGGCTACACCTTC.

The CDR3: CASSEPTGGNTEAFF. For the CDR3, the DNA is TGTGCCAGCAGTGAACCGACAGGGGGGAACACTGAAGCTTTCTTT. The J gene is TRBJ1-1, the V gene TRBV6-1; 9 bases are shared with TRBD1. Germline CDR1 reads MNHNS; CDR2 reads SASEGT. The junction had 2 bases not matched to a gene; V was cut back by 2 bases and J by 1 base. The CDR3 totals 15 residues.

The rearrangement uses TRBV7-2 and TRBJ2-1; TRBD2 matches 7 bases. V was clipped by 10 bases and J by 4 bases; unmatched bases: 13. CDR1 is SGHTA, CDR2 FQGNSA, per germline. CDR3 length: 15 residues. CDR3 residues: CATDQGGGGYNEQFF. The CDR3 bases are TGTGCCACCGACCAGGGCGGGGGAGGATACAATGAGCAGTTCTTC.

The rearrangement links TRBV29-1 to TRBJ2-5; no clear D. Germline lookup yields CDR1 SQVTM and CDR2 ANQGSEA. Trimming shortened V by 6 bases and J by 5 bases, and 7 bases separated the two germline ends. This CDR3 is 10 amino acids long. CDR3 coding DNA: TGCAGCGTAGTACTGGAGACCCAGTACTTC. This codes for CSVVLETQYF.

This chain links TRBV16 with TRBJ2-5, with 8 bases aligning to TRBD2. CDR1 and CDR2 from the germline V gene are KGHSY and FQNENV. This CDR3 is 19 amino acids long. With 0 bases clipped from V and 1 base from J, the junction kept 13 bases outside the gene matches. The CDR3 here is CASSQSGRCSGEIQETQYF. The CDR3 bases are TGTGCCAGCAGCCAATCCGGGAGGTGTAGCGGGGAGATCCAAGAGACCCAGTACTTC.

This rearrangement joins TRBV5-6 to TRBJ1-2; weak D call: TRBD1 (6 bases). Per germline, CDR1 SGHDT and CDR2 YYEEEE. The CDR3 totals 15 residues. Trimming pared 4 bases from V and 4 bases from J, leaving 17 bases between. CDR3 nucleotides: TGTGCCAGCAGCGCGCGGACAGCCTTTTCCTATGGCTACACCTTC. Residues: CASSARTAFSYGYTF.

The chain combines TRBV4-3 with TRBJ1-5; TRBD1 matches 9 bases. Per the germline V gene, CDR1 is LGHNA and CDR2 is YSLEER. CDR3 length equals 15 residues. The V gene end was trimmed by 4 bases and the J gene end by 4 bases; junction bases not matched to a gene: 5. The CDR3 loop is CASSRSGTGNQPQHF. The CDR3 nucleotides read TGCGCCAGCAGCCGGTCGGGGACAGGGAATCAGCCCCAGCATTTT.

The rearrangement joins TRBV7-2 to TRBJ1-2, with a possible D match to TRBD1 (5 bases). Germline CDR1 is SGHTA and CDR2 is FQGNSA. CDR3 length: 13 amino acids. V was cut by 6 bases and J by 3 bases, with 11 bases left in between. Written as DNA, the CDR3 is TGTGCCAGCAGTCGCGTAGGGGACTATGGCTACACCTTC. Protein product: CASSRVGDYGYTF.